One sample yielded the 22 T cell receptor beta chains listed below, sequenced in a study of T-cell reconstitution after alpha-beta-depleted transplantation in children. Unique molecular identifiers were incorporated during preparation of the TCRbeta library. One entry per CDR3 protein results from TCRdb running MiXCR on the PCR reads. This sample carries more than 400,000 distinct CDR3 sequences, approximately 10% of them seen once, and the ten largest clones take about 15%. The input for sequencing was PBMCs, mostly from graft donor cells, taken 180 days after TCRalphabeta/CD19-depleted stem cell transplant. These TCRs come from a female patient younger than 10 who had a stem cell transplant for aplastic anemia, so the T cells may come from the graft donor.

The rearrangement uses TRBV5-5 and TRBJ2-7; no definite D call. In germline, CDR1 is SGHKS, CDR2 YYEKEE (reference sequence). The germline V and J ends were trimmed by 3 bases and 6 bases, with 13 bases remaining between them. The CDR3 has 13 amino acids. The CDR3 protein is CASSSGPLSEQYV. The CDR3 DNA is TGTGCCAGCAGCTCCGGGCCCTTGTCCGAGCAGTACGTC.

This clonotype was picked up many times. The CDR3 DNA reads TGTGCCACCAGCAGAATTAGGACGGGGAACACTGAAGCTTTCTTT. Its translation: CATSRIRTGNTEAFF. V usage is TRBV15 and J usage is TRBJ1-1; D is ambiguous. V was trimmed by 2 bases and J by 1 base, leaving 11 bases between them. The CDR3 has 15 residues. CDR1 and CDR2 (germline): LNHNV, YYDKDF (reference sequence). The full variable domain, its missing parts supplied by reference TRBV15 and TRBJ1-1, is DAMVIQNPRYQVTQFGKPVTLSCSQTLNHNVMYWYQQKSSQAPKLLFHYYDKDFNNEADTPDNFQSRRPNTSFCFLDIRSPGLGDTAMYLCATSRIRTGNTEAFFGQGTRLTVV.

This clonotype was observed many times. The chain couples TRBV28 to TRBJ2-7, with 11 bases that match TRBD1. The J segment lost 4 bases and the V segment lost 6 bases, leaving 14 bases of the junction unmatched. The CDR3 has 17 residues. CDR1 is MDHEN, CDR2 SYDVKM, per germline. The CDR3 region is CASSRTTFRDRGYEQYV. DNA for the CDR3: TGTGCCAGCAGCCGGACGACCTTCCGGGACAGGGGGTACGAGCAGTACGTC.

This clonotype has more than one count but fewer than ten. The chain is built from TRBV6-2 or TRBV6-3 and TRBJ2-7; 9 bases align to TRBD1. V lost 6 bases and J lost 5; bases outside the gene matches: 8. CDR3 length: 14 residues. Germline V gene sequence: CDR1 MNHEY, CDR2 SVGEGT. The CDR3 region is CASSDSGTGNEQYF. The CDR3, as DNA: TGTGCCAGCAGCGATTCCGGGACAGGGAACGAGCAGTACTTC.

This clonotype was counted at least ten times. The rearrangement joins TRBV7-2 to TRBJ2-4, with 7 bases lining up with TRBD1. The CDR3 is made up of 17 amino acids. The V and J ends lost 4 bases and 0 bases, in that order; junction bases with no gene match: 9. Germline V gives CDR1 SGHTA, CDR2 FQGNSA. The CDR3 spells CASSSRDSLLAKNIQYF. For the CDR3, the DNA is TGTGCCAGCAGCTCCCGGGACAGTTTACTAGCCAAAAACATTCAGTACTTC.

This clonotype appeared a few times. This chain links TRBV19 with TRBJ2-3; TRBD2 matches at 9 bases. The germline V gene has CDR1 LNHDA and CDR2 SQIVND (reference sequence). CDR3 length: 15 residues. V dropped 3 bases and J dropped 6; count of bases not matched to a gene: 7. CDR3 in DNA: TGTGCCAGTAGTATCATAGCGGGAGTCAAGGATACGCAGTATTTT. Encoded protein: CASSIIAGVKDTQYF.

This clonotype showed up just a few times. The chain couples TRBV7-9 to TRBJ2-7; D is undetermined. V was trimmed by 1 base and J by 3 bases, leaving 10 bases between them. CDR1 and CDR2 from the germline V gene are SEHNR and FQNEAQ (reference sequence). This CDR3 is 14 amino acids long. The CDR3 reads CASSLGEGVYEQYV. For the CDR3, the DNA is TGTGCCAGCAGCTTAGGGGAAGGAGTCTACGAGCAGTACGTC.

This clonotype was detected only a few times. V gene TRBV12-3 or TRBV12-4 combines with J gene TRBJ2-1; TRBD2 is a possible D gene (6 bases). This CDR3 has 14 amino acids. The ends were cut back, 6 bases at V and 1 base at J, with 10 bases in the middle. The CDR3 spells CASRTGTSYNEQFF. For the CDR3, the DNA is TGTGCCAGCAGGACCGGGACTTCCTACAATGAGCAGTTCTTC.

In this sample, this clonotype turned up many times. The chain has TRBV29-1 and TRBJ2-1; D gene uncertain. The V gene lost 8 bases and the J gene lost 1 base, with 12 bases spanning the gap. Germline assignment: CDR1 SQVTM and CDR2 ANQGSEA. This CDR3 contains 13 residues. Here the CDR3 reads CSSRPPSYNEQFF. CDR3 DNA sequence: TGCAGCTCTCGACCCCCGTCCTACAATGAGCAGTTCTTC.

This sequence joins TRBV7-2 and TRBJ1-4; 8 nucleotides align to TRBD1. The CDR3 has 15 amino acids. Germline CDR1 and CDR2: SGHTA and FQGNSA. V lost 2 bases and J lost 8; bases outside the gene matches: 7. CDR3 DNA sequence: TGTGCCAGCAGCTTACTTGCCAGGGGGCTCGAAAAACTGTTTTTT. This encodes CASSLLARGLEKLFF.

This clonotype was observed a few times. J is TRBJ2-7 and V is TRBV5-1; 9 bases fit TRBD1. Germline-derived CDR1 and CDR2 are SGHRS and YFSETQ. This CDR3 spans 13 amino acids. V shed 4 bases, J shed 5 bases, and the junction held 4 bases outside the gene matches. The CDR3 nucleotides are TGCGCCAGCAGCAAGGACAGGGGCCACGAGCAGTACTTC. It encodes CASSKDRGHEQYF.

This clonotype turned up a few times. V usage is TRBV5-6 and J usage is TRBJ1-5, with D possibly TRBD1 on 5 matching bases. Deletions cut 4 bases from V and 2 bases from J, with 13 bases between. Per germline, CDR1 SGHDT and CDR2 YYEEEE. The CDR3 length is 15 residues. The CDR3 DNA reads as TGTGCCAGCAGCCGCGACAGAGGCCGCAATCAGCCCCAGCATTTT. Translating it yields CASSRDRGRNQPQHF.

This clonotype has more than one count but fewer than ten. The V call is TRBV12-3 or TRBV12-4, the J call TRBJ2-2; the D call may be TRBD1 or TRBD2 (6 bases each). The CDR3 covers 17 residues. Trimming shortened V by 6 bases and J by 7 bases, and 24 bases separated the two germline ends. Here the CDR3 reads CASSPPGGLVWGGELFF. As DNA, the CDR3 is TGTGCCAGCAGCCCCCCCGGGGGCCTAGTTTGGGGCGGGGAGCTGTTTTTT.

V is TRBV29-1 and J is TRBJ2-1; D possibly corresponds to TRBD2 (6 bases). Trimming shortened V by 7 bases and J by 6 bases, and 22 bases separated the two germline ends. The CDR3 spans 15 residues. Germline lookup yields CDR1 SQVTM and CDR2 ANQGSEA. CDR3 loop: CSGGRVGSGPNEQFF. CDR3 bases: TGCAGCGGGGGCAGGGTGGGTAGCGGACCCAATGAGCAGTTCTTC.

The V gene is TRBV7-2, the J gene TRBJ1-5; maybe TRBD1 (6 bases). V shed 3 bases and J shed 2 bases, with 11 bases lying between them. Germline values: CDR1 SGHTA, CDR2 FQGNSA. The CDR3 totals 15 residues. CDR3 coding DNA: TGTGCCAGCAGCTTCTGGGGGGCCGGCAATCAGCCCCAGCATTTT. Its protein product is CASSFWGAGNQPQHF.

This clonotype was detected many times. The DNA of the CDR3 is TGTGCCAGCAGTTCAGGACTAGCGGCTAGCACAGATACGCAGTATTTT. Translated: CASSSGLAASTDTQYF. This chain uses TRBV9 with TRBJ2-3; 10 bases match TRBD2. This CDR3 comprises 16 residues. CDR1 is SGDLS, CDR2 YYNGEE, per germline. V was clipped by 5 bases and J by 0 bases; unmatched bases: 6.

J is TRBJ2-1 and V is TRBV28, with 16 nucleotides matching TRBD2. Germline V gene data show CDR1 as MDHEN and CDR2 as SYDVKM. The CDR3 is made up of 19 amino acids. J was trimmed by 5 bases and V by 7 bases; bases with no gene match: 14. The CDR3 loop is CASIPLRGTSGRENNEQFF. CDR3 DNA sequence: TGTGCCAGCATCCCCTTGCGGGGGACTAGCGGGAGGGAAAACAATGAGCAGTTCTTC.

J is TRBJ2-1 and V is TRBV12-3 or TRBV12-4, with 7 bases that match TRBD2. CDR3 length: 12 residues. Trimming removed 6 bases from V and 9 bases from J; junction bases left unmatched: 5. The CDR3 sequence: CASSPGLGEQFF. The DNA of the CDR3 is TGTGCCAGCAGCCCCGGACTAGGTGAGCAGTTCTTC.

This clonotype was seen more than once but under ten times. V gene TRBV4-3 combines with J gene TRBJ2-2, with 14 bases aligning to TRBD2. V lost 5 bases, J lost 0 bases, and 5 bases stayed unmatched. CDR3 length: 18 amino acids. The germline V gene has CDR1 LGHNA and CDR2 YSLEER. The CDR3 protein is CASSRTSGRISNTGELFF. The CDR3 bases are TGCGCCAGCAGCAGGACTAGCGGGAGGATTTCGAACACCGGGGAGCTGTTTTTT.

The CDR3: CASCGAGANTGELFF. The CDR3 coding sequence is TGTGCCAGCTGTGGAGCGGGAGCAAACACCGGGGAGCTGTTTTTT. This sequence joins TRBV12-3 or TRBV12-4 and TRBJ2-2; 8 nucleotides line up with TRBD2. V was clipped by 8 bases and J by 2 bases; unmatched bases: 7. This CDR3 spans 15 amino acids.

This clonotype appeared a few times. The rearrangement uses TRBV6-1 and TRBJ2-5, with D unresolved. The CDR3 totals 13 residues. The V end was cut by 7 bases, the J end by 1 base, with 10 bases between. The germline V gene encodes CDR1 MNHNS and CDR2 SASEGT. This chain's CDR3 is CASIPWGQETQYF. DNA of the CDR3: TGTGCCAGCATCCCTTGGGGCCAAGAGACCCAGTACTTC.

This clonotype was found many times. The chain carries TRBV20-1 and TRBJ2-5; D call uncertain. V shed 1 base and J shed 5 bases, with 8 bases lying between them. This CDR3 is built from 12 residues. Germline V lookup: CDR1 DFQATT, CDR2 SNEGSKA (reference sequence). The CDR3 sequence is CSARAGYETQYF. The CDR3 DNA sequence: TGCAGTGCTAGAGCGGGTTATGAGACCCAGTACTTC.